This T cell receptor beta chain was sequenced during a study of blood T cell repertoires in COVID-19 (dated by TCRdb to 2020 to 2022). The study in broad terms: The collaborator samples originated in the United States, Italy and Spain and spanned the acute and convalescent phases of COVID-19. The prospective study material was composed of cDNA or gDNA derived from T cells, B-cell-depleted T cells, or PBMCs. Subjects who had been exposed to COVID-19, were actively infected with it, or had recovered from it provided the deeply sampled blood TCRbeta repertoires that made up the dataset. A freely available public database, intended as a resource for researchers studying the immune response to SARS-CoV-2, is where the repertoires were released. The samples were drawn from the first 160 participants of the ongoing ImmuneRACE study and from 1,200 or so subjects provided by 6 global collaborators. The sample metadata nearly always contained a de-identified subject ID, COVID-19 status, age in years and sex. HLA class I and class II types, where available, came from metadata supplied by the sample provider rather than from assay-based typing. Points the paper makes about the study in general: The amount of clinical and demographic metadata varied by source and participant and was provided uncurated.

Whole blood was collected in K2EDTA tubes by collaborating institutions according to the institutions' own protocols. For TCRbeta analysis, collaborator samples were shipped as frozen whole blood, as isolated PBMCs, or as DNA extracted from either sample type. The CDR3, cysteine through phenylalanine, is 14 amino acids long. The entry retains the CDR3 DNA only, 42 bases that are in frame from base 1. V is shortened by 4 bases, J by 1 base, and the region joining them spans 11 bases. As encoded in the germline V gene (reference sequence), CDR1 is SGHKS while CDR2 is YYEKEE. Comments on this clone: The antigen this receptor binds is unknown. It has no much larger one-base neighbor in the sample; base qualities were not kept.

TCRbeta CDR3 regions were amplified from genomic DNA by means of the immunoSEQ Assay, a bias-controlled multiplex PCR. On the study's bioinformatics: The number of nucleated cells in each sample was estimated by amplification of reference gene primers within the assay. To quantify the absolute abundance of each unique TCRbeta CDR3 rearrangement, sequence reads were collapsed and filtered. For each sample, productive Simpson clonality was calculated as the square root of Simpson's diversity index across productive rearrangements. As stored in TCRdb, this immuneACCESS dataset retains in-frame rearrangements with V and J assigned. A fraction of the clones does not appear; measured against another copy, unresolved V genes explain less than half of the discrepancy, and the remainder lacks a known reason. For V, J and clone size, that table is used; D and trimming come from the DNA. Here the sample has 100,000 to 150,000 clones; 79% occur a single time. The ten most abundant clones make up 37% of the sample.

The sample consisted of peripheral blood. This receptor was obtained from a man between 40 and 49 years old with active or convalescent COVID-19. The V and J genes are TRBV5-5 and TRBJ1-1; 6 matching bases give a weak D call of TRBD1. The base sequence is TGTGCCAGCAGCGGGGGACATTCGAACACTGAAGCTTTCTTT. The resulting protein is CASSGGHSNTEAFF.